This T cell receptor (beta chain) was identified in a study of control samples from healthy donors and cancer patients. TCRdb's copy holds only in-frame clones and misses some; the assay was immunoSEQ multiplex PCR. The sample yields 400,000 to 500,000 clones, approximately 92% seen once. V lost 0 bases to trimming and J lost 0 bases, with 17 bases between them. Per the germline V gene, CDR1 is MNHEY and CDR2 is SVGEGT. The CDR3 contains 18 residues. The gene calls are TRBV6-2 or TRBV6-3 and TRBJ1-1, with a weak D call TRBD1 (6 bases). The source material was PBMCs. The origin of this receptor is a man between 35 and 55 years old with head and neck cancer. The CDR3 spells CASSYSAGRGGVNTEAFF. CDR3 in DNA: TGTGCCAGCAGTTACTCAGCGGGCAGGGGTGGTGTGAACACTGAAGCTTTCTTT.